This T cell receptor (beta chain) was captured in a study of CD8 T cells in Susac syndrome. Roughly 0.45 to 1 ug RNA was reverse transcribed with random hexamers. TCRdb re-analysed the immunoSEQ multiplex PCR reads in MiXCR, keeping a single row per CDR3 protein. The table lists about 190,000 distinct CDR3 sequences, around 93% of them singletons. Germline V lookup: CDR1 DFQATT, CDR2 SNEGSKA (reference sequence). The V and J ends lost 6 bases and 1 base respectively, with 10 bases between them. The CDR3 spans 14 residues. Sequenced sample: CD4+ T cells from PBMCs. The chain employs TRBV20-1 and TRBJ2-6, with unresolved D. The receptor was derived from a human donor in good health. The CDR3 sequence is CSATLPSGANVLTF. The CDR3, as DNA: TGCAGTGCCACTCTCCCTTCTGGGGCCAACGTCCTGACTTTC.